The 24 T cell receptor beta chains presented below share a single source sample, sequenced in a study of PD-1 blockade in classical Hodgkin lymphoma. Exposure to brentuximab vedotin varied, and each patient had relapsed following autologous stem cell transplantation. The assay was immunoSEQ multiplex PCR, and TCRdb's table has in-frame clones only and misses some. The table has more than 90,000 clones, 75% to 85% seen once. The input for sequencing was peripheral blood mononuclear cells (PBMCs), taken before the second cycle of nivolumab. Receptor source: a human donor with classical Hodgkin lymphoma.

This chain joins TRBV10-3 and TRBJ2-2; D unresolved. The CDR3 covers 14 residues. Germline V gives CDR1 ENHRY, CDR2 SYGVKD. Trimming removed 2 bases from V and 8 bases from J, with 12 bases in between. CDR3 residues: CAISENQQRGELFF. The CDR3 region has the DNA TGTGCCATCAGTGAGAACCAGCAGAGGGGGGAGCTGTTTTTT.

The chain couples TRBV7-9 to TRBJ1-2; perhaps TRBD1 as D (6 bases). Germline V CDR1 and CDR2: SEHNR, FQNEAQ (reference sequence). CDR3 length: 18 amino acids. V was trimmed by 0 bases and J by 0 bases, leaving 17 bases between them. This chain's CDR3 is CASSLATGPRTANYGYTF. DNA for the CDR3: TGTGCCAGCAGCTTAGCTACCGGGCCCCGGACAGCTAACTATGGCTACACCTTC.

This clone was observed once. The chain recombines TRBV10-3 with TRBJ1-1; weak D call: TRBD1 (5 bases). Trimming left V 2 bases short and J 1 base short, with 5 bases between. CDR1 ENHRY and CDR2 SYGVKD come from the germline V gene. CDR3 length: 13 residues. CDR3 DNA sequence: TGTGCCATCAGTGAGCAGGGGAACACTGAAGCTTTCTTT. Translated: CAISEQGNTEAFF.

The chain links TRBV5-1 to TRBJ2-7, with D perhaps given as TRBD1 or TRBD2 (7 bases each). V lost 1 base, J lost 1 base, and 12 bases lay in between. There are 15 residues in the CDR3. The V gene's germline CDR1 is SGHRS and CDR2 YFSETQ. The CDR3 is CASSLLQGGSYEQYF. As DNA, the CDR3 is TGCGCCAGCAGCTTGCTTCAGGGGGGGTCCTACGAGCAGTACTTC.

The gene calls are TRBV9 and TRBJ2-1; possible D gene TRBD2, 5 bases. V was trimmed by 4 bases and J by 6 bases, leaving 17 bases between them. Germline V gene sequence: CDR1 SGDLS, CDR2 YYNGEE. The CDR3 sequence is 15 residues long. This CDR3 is CASSPHVGDGNEQFF. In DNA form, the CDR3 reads TGTGCCAGCAGCCCCCACGTGGGAGATGGCAATGAGCAGTTCTTC. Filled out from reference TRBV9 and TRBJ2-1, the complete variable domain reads DSGVTQTPKHLITATGQRVTLRCSPRSGDLSVYWYQQSLDQGLQFLIQYYNGEERAKGNILERFSAQQFPDLHSELNLSSLELGDSALYFCASSPHVGDGNEQFFGPGTRLTVL.

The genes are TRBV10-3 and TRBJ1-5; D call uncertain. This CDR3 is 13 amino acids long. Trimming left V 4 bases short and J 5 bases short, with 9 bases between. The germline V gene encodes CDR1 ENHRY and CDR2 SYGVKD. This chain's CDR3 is CAISVDLDQPQHF. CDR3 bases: TGTGCCATCAGTGTTGATCTAGATCAGCCCCAGCATTTT.

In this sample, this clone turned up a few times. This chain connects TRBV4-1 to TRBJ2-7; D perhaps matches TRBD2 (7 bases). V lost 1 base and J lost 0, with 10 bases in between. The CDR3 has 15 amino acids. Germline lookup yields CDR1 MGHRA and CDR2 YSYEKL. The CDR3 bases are TGCGCCAGCAGCCAAGTTGGGGGGGCCTCCTACGAGCAGTACTTC. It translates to CASSQVGGASYEQYF.

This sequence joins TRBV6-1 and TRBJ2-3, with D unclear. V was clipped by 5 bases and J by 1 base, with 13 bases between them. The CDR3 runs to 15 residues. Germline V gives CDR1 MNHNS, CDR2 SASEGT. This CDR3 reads CASSHLTQGTDTQYF. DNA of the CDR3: TGTGCCAGCAGTCACCTGACACAAGGCACAGATACGCAGTATTTT.

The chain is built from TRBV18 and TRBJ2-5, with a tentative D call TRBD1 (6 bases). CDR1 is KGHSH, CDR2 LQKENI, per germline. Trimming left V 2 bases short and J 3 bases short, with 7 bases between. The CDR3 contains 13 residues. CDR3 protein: CASSPEGEETQYF. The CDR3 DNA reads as TGTGCCAGCTCACCAGAGGGGGAAGAGACCCAGTACTTC.

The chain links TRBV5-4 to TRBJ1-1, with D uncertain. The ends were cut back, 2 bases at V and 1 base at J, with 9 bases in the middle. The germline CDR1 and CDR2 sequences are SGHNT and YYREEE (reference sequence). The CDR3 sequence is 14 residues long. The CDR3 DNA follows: TGTGCCAGCAGCTTCCAAGTTTCGAACACTGAAGCTTTCTTT. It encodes CASSFQVSNTEAFF.

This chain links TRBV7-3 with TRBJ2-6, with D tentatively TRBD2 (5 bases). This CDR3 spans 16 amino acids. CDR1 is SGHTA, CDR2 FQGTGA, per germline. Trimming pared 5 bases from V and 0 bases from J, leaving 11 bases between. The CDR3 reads CASSTSRASGANVLTF. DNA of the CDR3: TGTGCCAGCAGCACGTCGAGGGCCTCTGGGGCCAACGTCCTGACTTTC.

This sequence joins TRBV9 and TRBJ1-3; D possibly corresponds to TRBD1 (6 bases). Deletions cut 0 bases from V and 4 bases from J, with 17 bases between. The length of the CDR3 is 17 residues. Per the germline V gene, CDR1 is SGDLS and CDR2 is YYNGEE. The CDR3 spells CASSVDWGAGSGNTIYF. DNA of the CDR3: TGTGCCAGCAGCGTAGATTGGGGGGCCGGGTCGGGAAACACCATATATTTT. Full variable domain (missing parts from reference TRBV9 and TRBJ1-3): DSGVTQTPKHLITATGQRVTLRCSPRSGDLSVYWYQQSLDQGLQFLIQYYNGEERAKGNILERFSAQQFPDLHSELNLSSLELGDSALYFCASSVDWGAGSGNTIYFGEGSWLTVV.

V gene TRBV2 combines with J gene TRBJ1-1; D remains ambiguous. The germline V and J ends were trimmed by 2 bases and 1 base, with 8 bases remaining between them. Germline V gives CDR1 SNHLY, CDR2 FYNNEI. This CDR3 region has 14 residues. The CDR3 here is CASSENAENTEAFF. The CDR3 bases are TGTGCCAGCAGTGAAAATGCCGAGAACACTGAAGCTTTCTTT.

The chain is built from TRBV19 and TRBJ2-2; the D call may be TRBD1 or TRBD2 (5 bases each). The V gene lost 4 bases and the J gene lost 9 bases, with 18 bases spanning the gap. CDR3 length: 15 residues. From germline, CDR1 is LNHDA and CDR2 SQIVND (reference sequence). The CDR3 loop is CASSTPMGVPRELFF. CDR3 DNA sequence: TGTGCCAGTAGTACCCCAATGGGGGTGCCGAGGGAGCTGTTTTTT.

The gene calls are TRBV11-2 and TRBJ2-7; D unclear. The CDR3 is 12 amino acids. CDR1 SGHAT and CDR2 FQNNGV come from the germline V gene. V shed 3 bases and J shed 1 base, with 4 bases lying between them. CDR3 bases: TGTGCCAGCAGCTTGGGGTCCTACGAGCAGTACTTC. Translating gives CASSLGSYEQYF.

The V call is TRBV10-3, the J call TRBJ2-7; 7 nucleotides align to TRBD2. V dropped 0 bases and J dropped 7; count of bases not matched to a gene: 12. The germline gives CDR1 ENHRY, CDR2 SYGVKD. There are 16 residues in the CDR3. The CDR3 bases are TGTGCCATCAGTGAGTCGACGATGGGAGGGCAGGGAGAGCAGTACTTC. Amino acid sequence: CAISESTMGGQGEQYF.

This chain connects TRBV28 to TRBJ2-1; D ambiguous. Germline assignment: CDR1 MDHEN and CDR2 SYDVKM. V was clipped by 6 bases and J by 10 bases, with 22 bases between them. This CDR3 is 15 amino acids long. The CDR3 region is CASRRSGPEVSEQFF. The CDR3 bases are TGTGCCAGCAGACGTTCGGGCCCCGAGGTTAGCGAGCAGTTCTTC. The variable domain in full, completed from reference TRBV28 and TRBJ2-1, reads DVKVTQSSRYLVKRTGEKVFLECVQDMDHENMFWYRQDPGLGLRLIYFSYDVKMKEKGDIPEGYSVSREKKERFSLILESASTNQTSMYLCASRRSGPEVSEQFFGPGTRLTVL.

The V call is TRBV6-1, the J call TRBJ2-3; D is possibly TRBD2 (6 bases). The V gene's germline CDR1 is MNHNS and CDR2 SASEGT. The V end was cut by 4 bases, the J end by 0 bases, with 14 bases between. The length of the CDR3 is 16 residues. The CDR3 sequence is CASSGLLGRSTDTQYF. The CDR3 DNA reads TGTGCCAGCAGTGGCCTTTTGGGGAGGAGCACAGATACGCAGTATTTT.

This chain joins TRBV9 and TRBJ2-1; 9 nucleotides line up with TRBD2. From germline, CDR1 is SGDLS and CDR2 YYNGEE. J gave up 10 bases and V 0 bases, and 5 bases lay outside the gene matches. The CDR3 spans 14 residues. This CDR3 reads CASSVVASGAEQFF. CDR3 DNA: TGTGCCAGCAGCGTAGTGGCTAGCGGGGCCGAGCAGTTCTTC.

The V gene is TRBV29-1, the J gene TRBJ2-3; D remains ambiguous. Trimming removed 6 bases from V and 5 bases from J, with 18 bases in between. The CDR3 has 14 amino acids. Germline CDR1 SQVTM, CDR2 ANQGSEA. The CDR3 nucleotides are TGCAGCGTGGGTGGACCGTCCTGGGGAGATACGCAGTATTTT. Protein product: CSVGGPSWGDTQYF.

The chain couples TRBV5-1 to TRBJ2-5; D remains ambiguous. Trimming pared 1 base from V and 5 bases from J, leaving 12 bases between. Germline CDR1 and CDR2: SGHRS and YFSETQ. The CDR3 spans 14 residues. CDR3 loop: CASSLISARETQYF. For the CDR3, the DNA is TGCGCCAGCAGCTTGATCTCGGCTAGGGAGACCCAGTACTTC.

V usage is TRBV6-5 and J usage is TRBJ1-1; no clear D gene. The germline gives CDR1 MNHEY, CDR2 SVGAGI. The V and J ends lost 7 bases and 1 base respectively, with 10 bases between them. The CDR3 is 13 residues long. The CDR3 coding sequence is TGTGCCAGCACCAACTCTGGGAACACTGAAGCTTTCTTT. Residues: CASTNSGNTEAFF.

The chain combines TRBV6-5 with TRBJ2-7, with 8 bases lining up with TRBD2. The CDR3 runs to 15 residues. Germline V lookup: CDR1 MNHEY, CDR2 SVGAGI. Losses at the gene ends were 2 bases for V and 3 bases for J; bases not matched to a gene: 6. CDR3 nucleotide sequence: TGTGCCAGCAGTTACGTCGGCGGGAGGCACTACGAGCAGTACTTC. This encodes CASSYVGGRHYEQYF.

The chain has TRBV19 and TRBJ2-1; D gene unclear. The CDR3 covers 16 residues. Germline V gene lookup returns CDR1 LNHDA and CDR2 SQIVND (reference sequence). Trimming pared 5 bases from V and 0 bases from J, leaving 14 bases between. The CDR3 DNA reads TGTGCCAGTAGTTCCACCGGCGTGGGCTCCTACAATGAGCAGTTCTTC. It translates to CASSSTGVGSYNEQFF.